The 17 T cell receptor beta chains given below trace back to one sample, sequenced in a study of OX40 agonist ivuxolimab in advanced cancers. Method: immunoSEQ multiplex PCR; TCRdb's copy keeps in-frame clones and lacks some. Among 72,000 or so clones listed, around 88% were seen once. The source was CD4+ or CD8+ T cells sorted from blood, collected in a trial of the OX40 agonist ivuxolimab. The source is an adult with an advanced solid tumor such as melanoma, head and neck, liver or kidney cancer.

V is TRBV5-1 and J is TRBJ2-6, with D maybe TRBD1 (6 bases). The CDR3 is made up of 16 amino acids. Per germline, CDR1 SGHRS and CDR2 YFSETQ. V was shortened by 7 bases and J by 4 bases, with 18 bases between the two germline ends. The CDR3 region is CASSLATGMGANVLTF. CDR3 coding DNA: TGCGCCAGCTCTTTGGCAACAGGGATGGGGGCCAACGTCCTGACTTTC.

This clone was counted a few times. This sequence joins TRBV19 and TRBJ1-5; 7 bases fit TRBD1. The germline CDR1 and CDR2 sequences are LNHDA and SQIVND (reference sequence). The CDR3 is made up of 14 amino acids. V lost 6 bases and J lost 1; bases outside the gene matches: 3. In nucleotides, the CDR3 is TGTGCCAGTAGGCTACAGGGGAGCAATCAGCCCCAGCATTTT. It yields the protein CASRLQGSNQPQHF.

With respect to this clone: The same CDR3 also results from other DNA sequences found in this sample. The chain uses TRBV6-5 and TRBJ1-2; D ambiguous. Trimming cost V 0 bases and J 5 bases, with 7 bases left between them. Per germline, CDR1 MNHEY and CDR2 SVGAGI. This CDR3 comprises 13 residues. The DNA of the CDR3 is TGTGCCAGCAGTTACTCGAATGGGTATGGCTACACCTTC. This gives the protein CASSYSNGYGYTF.

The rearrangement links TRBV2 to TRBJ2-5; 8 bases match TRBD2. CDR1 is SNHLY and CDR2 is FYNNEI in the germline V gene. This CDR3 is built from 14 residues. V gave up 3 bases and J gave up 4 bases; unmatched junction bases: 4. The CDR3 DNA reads TGTGCCAGCAGTGAGTGGCTAGCGGGAGAGACCCAGTACTTC. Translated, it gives CASSEWLAGETQYF.

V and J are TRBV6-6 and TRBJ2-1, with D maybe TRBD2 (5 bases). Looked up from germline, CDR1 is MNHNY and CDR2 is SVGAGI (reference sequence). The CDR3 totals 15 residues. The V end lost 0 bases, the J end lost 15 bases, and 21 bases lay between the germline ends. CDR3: CASSYSSVPAAKPFF. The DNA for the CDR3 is TGTGCCAGCAGTTACTCTTCCGTTCCAGCGGCAAAGCCGTTCTTC.

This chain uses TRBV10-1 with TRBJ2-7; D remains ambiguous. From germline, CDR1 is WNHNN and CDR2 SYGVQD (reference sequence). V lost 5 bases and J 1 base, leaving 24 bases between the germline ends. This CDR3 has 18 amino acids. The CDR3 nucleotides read TGCGCCAGCAGTCAAACCCCCCCCCTCGATCCCTCTTCCTACGAGCAGTACTTC. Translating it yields CASSQTPPLDPSSYEQYF.

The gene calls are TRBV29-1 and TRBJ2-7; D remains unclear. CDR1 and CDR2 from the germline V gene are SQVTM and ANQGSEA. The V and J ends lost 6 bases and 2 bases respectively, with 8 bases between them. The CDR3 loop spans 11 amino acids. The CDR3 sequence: CSVGDTYEQYF. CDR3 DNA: TGCAGCGTCGGCGACACCTACGAGCAGTACTTC.

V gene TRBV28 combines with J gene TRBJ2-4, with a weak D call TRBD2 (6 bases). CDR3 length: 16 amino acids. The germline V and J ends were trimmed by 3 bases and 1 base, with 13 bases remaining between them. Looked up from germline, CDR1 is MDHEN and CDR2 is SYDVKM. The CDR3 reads CASSLDTAGAKNIQYF. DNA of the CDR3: TGTGCCAGCAGTTTGGATACCGCGGGGGCCAAAAACATTCAGTACTTC.

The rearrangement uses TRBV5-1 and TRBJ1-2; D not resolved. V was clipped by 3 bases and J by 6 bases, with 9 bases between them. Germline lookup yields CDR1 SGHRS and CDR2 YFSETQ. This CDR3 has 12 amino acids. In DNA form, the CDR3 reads TGCGCCAGCAGCTCACAGCAGAATGGCTACACCTTC. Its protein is CASSSQQNGYTF.

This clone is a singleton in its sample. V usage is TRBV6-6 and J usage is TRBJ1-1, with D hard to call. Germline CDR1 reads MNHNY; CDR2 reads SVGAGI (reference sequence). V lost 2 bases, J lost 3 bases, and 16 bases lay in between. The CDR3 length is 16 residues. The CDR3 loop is CASSYGKLQRYTEAFF. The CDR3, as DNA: TGTGCCAGCAGTTACGGGAAGCTTCAACGCTACACTGAAGCTTTCTTT.

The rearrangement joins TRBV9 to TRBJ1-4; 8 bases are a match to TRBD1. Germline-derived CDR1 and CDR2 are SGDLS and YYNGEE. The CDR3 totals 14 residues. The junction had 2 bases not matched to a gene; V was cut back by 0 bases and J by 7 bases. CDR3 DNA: TGTGCCAGCAGCGTAGGCAGGGGGCCTGAAAAACTGTTTTTT. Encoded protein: CASSVGRGPEKLFF.

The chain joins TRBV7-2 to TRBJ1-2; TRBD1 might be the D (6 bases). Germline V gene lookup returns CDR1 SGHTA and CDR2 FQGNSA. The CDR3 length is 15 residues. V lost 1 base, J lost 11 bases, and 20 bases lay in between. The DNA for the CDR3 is TGTGCCAGCAGCTTAGATGGGCGGCAGGGGATTCGATACACCTTC. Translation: CASSLDGRQGIRYTF.

CDR3 sequence (DNA): TGCGCCAGCAGCCAAGGGGGGACTAACTATGGCTACACCTTC. Its protein is CASSQGGTNYGYTF. The V gene is TRBV5-1, the J gene TRBJ1-2; maybe TRBD1 (6 bases). The length of the CDR3 is 14 residues. CDR1 and CDR2 (germline): SGHRS, YFSETQ. V lost 4 bases and J lost 0, with 10 bases in between.

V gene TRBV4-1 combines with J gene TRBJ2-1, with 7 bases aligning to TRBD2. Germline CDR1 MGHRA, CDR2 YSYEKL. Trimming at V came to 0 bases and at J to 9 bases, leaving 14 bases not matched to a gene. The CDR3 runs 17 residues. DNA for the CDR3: TGCGCCAGCAGCCAAGATCTTGAGACTAGCAAAGTTAGTGAGCAGTTCTTC. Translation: CASSQDLETSKVSEQFF.

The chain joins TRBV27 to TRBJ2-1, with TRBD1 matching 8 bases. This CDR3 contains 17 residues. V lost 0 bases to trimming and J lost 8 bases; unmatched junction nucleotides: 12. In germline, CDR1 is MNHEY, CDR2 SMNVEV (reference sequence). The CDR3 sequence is CASSLSETGVKVYEQFF. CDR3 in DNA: TGTGCCAGCAGTTTATCAGAGACAGGGGTTAAGGTCTATGAGCAGTTCTTC.

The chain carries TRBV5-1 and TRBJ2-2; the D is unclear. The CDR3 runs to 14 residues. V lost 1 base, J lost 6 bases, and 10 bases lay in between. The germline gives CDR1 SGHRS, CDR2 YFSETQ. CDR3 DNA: TGCGCCAGCAGCTTGAGTGGTGGGCCCGGGGAGCTGTTTTTT. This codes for CASSLSGGPGELFF.

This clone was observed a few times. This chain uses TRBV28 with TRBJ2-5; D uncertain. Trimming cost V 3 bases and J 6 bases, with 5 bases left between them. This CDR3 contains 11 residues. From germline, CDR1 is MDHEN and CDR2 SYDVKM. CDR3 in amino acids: CASSFSKTQYF. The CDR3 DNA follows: TGTGCCAGCAGTTTTTCAAAGACCCAGTACTTC. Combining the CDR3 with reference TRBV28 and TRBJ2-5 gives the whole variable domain DVKVTQSSRYLVKRTGEKVFLECVQDMDHENMFWYRQDPGLGLRLIYFSYDVKMKEKGDIPEGYSVSREKKERFSLILESASTNQTSMYLCASSFSKTQYFGPGTRLLVL.